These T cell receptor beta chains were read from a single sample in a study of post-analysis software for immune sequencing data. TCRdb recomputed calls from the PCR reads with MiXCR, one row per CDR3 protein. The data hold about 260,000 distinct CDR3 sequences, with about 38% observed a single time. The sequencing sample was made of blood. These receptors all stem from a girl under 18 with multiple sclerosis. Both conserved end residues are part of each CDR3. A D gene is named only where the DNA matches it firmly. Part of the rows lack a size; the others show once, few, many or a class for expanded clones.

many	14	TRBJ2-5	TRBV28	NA	TGTGCCAGCAGCCGGGACGCGGTGGGAGAGACCCAGTACTTC	CASSRDAVGETQYF
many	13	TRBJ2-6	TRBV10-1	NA	TGCGCCAGCAGTGAGCCCGGGGCCAACGTCCTGACTTTC	CASSEPGANVLTF
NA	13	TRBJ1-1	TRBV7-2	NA	TGTGCCAGCAGCTTGGGACCGTCCCGGGAAGCTTTCTTT	CASSLGPSREAFF
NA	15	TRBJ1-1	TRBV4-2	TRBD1	TGTGCCAGCAGCCAAGCTCAGGGGGAAGGCACTGAAGCTTTCTTT	CASSQAQGEGTEAFF
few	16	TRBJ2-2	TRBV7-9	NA	TGTGCCAGCAGCCCAGGGAGGTCGGCGAACACCGGGGAGCTGTTTTTT	CASSPGRSANTGELFF
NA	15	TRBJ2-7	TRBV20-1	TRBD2	TGCAGTGCTCTCACCGGCGGGGGAATTGACTACGAGCAGTACTTC	CSALTGGGIDYEQYF
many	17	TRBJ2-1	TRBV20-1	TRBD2	TGCAGTGCTAGAGCTAGCGGGGGTCATAGCTCCTACAATGAGCAGTTCTTC	CSARASGGHSSYNEQFF
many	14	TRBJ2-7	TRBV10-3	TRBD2	TGTGCCATCAGTCCAGCGGGGGGCTCCTACGAGCAGTACTTC	CAISPAGGSYEQYF
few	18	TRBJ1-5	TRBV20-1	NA	TGCAGTGCTAGAGAGAGATACGGAGGGATTACGTTAAATCAGCCCCAGCATTTT	CSARERYGGITLNQPQHF
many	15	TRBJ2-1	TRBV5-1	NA	TGCGCCAGCAGCTTGGAGCCAGGGAGGTACAATGAGCAGTTCTTC	CASSLEPGRYNEQFF
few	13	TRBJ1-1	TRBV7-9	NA	TGTGCCAGCAGCTTAGTTGCCAGCACTGAAGCTTTCTTT	CASSLVASTEAFF
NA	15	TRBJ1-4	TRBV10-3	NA	TGTGCCATCAGTGGAAGATTGGGGAAGGATGAAAAACTGTTTTTT	CAISGRLGKDEKLFF
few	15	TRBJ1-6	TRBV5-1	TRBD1	TGCGCCAGCAGCCTCAAGGGACAGGGAGGTTCACCCCCCCACTTT	CASSLKGQGGSPPHF
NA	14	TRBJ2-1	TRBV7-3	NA	TGTGCCAGCAGCTCGGGGTGGGGCTACAATGAGCAGTTCTTC	CASSSGWGYNEQFF
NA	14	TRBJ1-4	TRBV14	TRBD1	TGTGCCAGCAGCCACGGGACAGTTAATGGAAAACTGTTTTTT	CASSHGTVNGKLFF
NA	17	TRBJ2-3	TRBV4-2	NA	TGTGCCAGCAGCCAAGATTTGGAGCGCATTCTCAAGGATACGCAGTATTTT	CASSQDLERILKDTQYF
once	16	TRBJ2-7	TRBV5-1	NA	TGCGCCAGCAGCCCGCGGACGACGGGGAGCTCCTACGAGCAGTACTTC	CASSPRTTGSSYEQYF
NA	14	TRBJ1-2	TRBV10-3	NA	TGTGCCATCAGTGAGTCGGAGAAAGTCTATGGCTACACCTTC	CAISESEKVYGYTF
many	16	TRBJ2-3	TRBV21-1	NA	TGTGCCAGCAGCAAAGCGCCGGCAGCGGACACAGATACGCAGTATTTT	CASSKAPAADTDTQYF
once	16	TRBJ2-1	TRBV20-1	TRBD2	TGCAGTGCTAGATCTGTACTAGCGAGGGTGGGGAATGAGCAGTTCTTC	CSARSVLARVGNEQFF
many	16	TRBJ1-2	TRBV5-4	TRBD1	TGTGCCAGCAGCGCGGGACAGGGGGCTGTAGGCTATGGCTACACCTTC	CASSAGQGAVGYGYTF
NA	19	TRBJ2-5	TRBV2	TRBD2	TGTGCCAGCAGCCGATCCCCAGTAAGACTAGCGGAAACCCAAGAGACCCAGTACTTC	CASSRSPVRLAETQETQYF